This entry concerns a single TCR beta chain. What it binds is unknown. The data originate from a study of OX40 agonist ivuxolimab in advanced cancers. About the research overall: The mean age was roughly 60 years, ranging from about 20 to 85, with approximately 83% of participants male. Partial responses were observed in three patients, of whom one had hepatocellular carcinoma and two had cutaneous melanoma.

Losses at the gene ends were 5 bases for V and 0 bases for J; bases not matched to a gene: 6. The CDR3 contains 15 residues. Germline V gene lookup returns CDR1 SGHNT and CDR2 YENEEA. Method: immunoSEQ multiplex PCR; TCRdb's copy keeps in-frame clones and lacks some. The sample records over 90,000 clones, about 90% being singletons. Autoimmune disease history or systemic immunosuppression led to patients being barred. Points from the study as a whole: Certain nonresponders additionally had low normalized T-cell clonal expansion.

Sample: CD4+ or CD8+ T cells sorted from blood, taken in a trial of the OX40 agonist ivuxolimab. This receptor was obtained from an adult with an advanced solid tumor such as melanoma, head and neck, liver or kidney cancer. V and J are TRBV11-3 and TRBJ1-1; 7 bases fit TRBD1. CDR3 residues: CASSRDSGLNTEAFF. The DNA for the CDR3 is TGTGCCAGCAGCAGGGACAGCGGTTTGAACACTGAAGCTTTCTTT.